The entry below describes one T cell receptor (beta chain). The data are from a study of blood T cell repertoires in COVID-19. Study details: Researchers got acute and convalescent COVID-19 samples from the United States, Italy and Spain. PBMCs, B-cell-depleted T cells, or T cells provided the cDNA or gDNA that made up the material.

Authors' processing steps: Reference gene primer amplification yielded estimated nucleated cell counts. Assay: immunoSEQ multiplex PCR; the TCRdb copy retains only in-frame clones and omits some. V and J calls and clone size are those listed in that table; D and trimming were worked out from the DNA. The sample consists of around 200,000 clones, around 87% of them appearing once. The CDR3 consists of 16 residues. Trimming pared 2 bases from V and 4 bases from J, leaving 14 bases between. Germline V gene lookup returns CDR1 SEHNR and CDR2 FQNEAQ (reference sequence). The sequenced sample consisted of peripheral blood. The sequence came from a man aged 45 to 65 with acute or convalescent COVID-19. The rearrangement joins TRBV7-9 to TRBJ2-2; D uncertain. This CDR3 reads CASSLKSHLSTGELFF. CDR3 coding DNA: TGTGCCAGCAGCTTAAAATCCCACCTATCCACCGGGGAGCTGTTTTTT.